These 31 T cell receptor beta chains share one sample of origin, sequenced in a study of T cell responses to AZD1222 COVID-19 vaccine. This table comes from immunoSEQ multiplex PCR, and its TCRdb copy is limited to in-frame clones, with some not included. The data contain about 120,000 clones, 70% to 90% of them singletons. Sequencing used peripheral blood, obtained on day 0 of MenACWY control vaccination. Every receptor here comes from an adult in good health.

The chain links TRBV12-3 or TRBV12-4 to TRBJ2-5; 11 bases agree with TRBD2. The V gene end was trimmed by 6 bases and the J gene end by 5 bases; junction bases not matched to a gene: 2. The CDR3 contains 13 residues. The CDR3 DNA reads TGTGCCAGCAGGACTAGCGGGGTGGAGACCCAGTACTTC. Translating it yields CASRTSGVETQYF.

V is TRBV27 and J is TRBJ2-2; D may be TRBD1 (6 bases). CDR3 length equals 16 residues. The germline gives CDR1 MNHEY, CDR2 SMNVEV (reference sequence). With 5 bases removed from V and 4 bases from J, the gap between germline ends came to 17 bases. In DNA, the CDR3 is TGTGCCAGCAGTCCACTAGGGGGATCAACCACCGGGGAGCTGTTTTTT. Translating gives CASSPLGGSTTGELFF.

CDR3 sequence (DNA): TGCGCCAGCACCCTGGCCGGAGGGGGCGATTACAACACTGAAGCTTTCTTT. It yields the protein CASTLAGGGDYNTEAFF. The J gene is TRBJ1-1, the V gene TRBV5-1; 7 bases map to TRBD1. This CDR3 region has 17 residues. CDR1 and CDR2 (germline): SGHRS, YFSETQ. Germline trimming cut 6 bases from V and 2 bases from J; bases unmatched to any gene: 16.

This chain links TRBV5-1 with TRBJ1-2; 7 bases match TRBD1. This CDR3 comprises 15 residues. V was pared by 3 bases and J by 4 bases, with 9 bases of the junction left unmatched. The germline CDR1 and CDR2 sequences are SGHRS and YFSETQ. CDR3 sequence: CASSWGNRGGYGYTF. In DNA, the CDR3 is TGCGCCAGCAGCTGGGGGAACAGGGGTGGCTATGGCTACACCTTC.

The chain recombines TRBV5-1 with TRBJ1-1, with no clear D. The CDR3 loop spans 12 amino acids. V was shortened by 5 bases and J by 4 bases, with 9 bases between the two germline ends. Germline assignment: CDR1 SGHRS and CDR2 YFSETQ. The CDR3 reads CASRRDSTEAFF. The CDR3 DNA reads as TGCGCCAGCAGACGGGATAGCACTGAAGCTTTCTTT.

This clone occurred a few times. The rearrangement joins TRBV20-1 to TRBJ2-2, with 7 positions matching TRBD1. The V segment lost 3 bases and the J segment 6 bases; nucleotides outside the gene matches: 7. This CDR3 is 14 amino acids long. CDR1 and CDR2 (germline): DFQATT, SNEGSKA (reference sequence). The CDR3 DNA reads as TGCAGTGCTAGTAGGGCAGGGGGAGCCGGGGAGCTGTTTTTT. This gives the protein CSASRAGGAGELFF.

The chain is built from TRBV9 and TRBJ2-3, with no clear D. Germline V gives CDR1 SGDLS, CDR2 YYNGEE. V lost 2 bases and J 6 bases, leaving 10 bases between the germline ends. The CDR3 covers 13 residues. The CDR3 is CASSVTFGDTQYF. CDR3 in DNA: TGTGCCAGCAGCGTTACCTTTGGGGATACGCAGTATTTT.

V is TRBV7-2 and J is TRBJ2-3; 11 bases fit TRBD2. CDR1 SGHTA and CDR2 FQGNSA come from the germline V gene. The V segment lost 5 bases and the J segment 0 bases; nucleotides outside the gene matches: 4. This CDR3 has 16 residues. The CDR3 bases are TGTGCCAGCAGCCTGACTAGCGGGGATAGCACAGATACGCAGTATTTT. Translation gives CASSLTSGDSTDTQYF.

V and J are TRBV11-3 and TRBJ2-7, with D possibly matching TRBD1 (6 bases). The CDR3 has 14 amino acids. V lost 5 bases and J 1 base, leaving 12 bases between the germline ends. Germline V CDR1 and CDR2: SGHNT, YENEEA. This chain's CDR3 is CASSLRQVSYEQYF. The CDR3 nucleotides read TGTGCCAGCAGCCTAAGACAGGTATCCTACGAGCAGTACTTC.

The V and J genes are TRBV2 and TRBJ1-4, with TRBD1 matching over 7 bases. The germline V gene encodes CDR1 SNHLY and CDR2 FYNNEI. The trim removed 4 bases at V and 2 bases at J, leaving 4 bases unmatched. This CDR3 contains 15 residues. The CDR3 region is CASSAPGQTNEKLFF. The CDR3 DNA sequence: TGTGCCAGCAGTGCCCCGGGACAGACTAATGAAAAACTGTTTTTT.

This clone appeared once. The genes are TRBV19 and TRBJ1-2, with a possible D match to TRBD1 (5 bases). CDR1 and CDR2 (germline): LNHDA, SQIVND (reference sequence). The CDR3 has 12 residues. Trimming took 5 bases from V and 3 from J, leaving 7 bases between them. CDR3 DNA: TGTGCCAGTAGTGCAGGGTACTATGGCTACACCTTC. This gives the protein CASSAGYYGYTF.

V and J are TRBV28 and TRBJ2-7, with a weak D call TRBD2 (6 bases). The CDR3 totals 13 residues. In germline, CDR1 is MDHEN, CDR2 SYDVKM. The germline V and J ends were trimmed by 5 bases and 6 bases, with 14 bases remaining between them. Here the CDR3 reads CASSMSWGGEQYF. Written as DNA, the CDR3 is TGTGCCAGCAGTATGAGTTGGGGAGGCGAGCAGTACTTC.

V and J are TRBV7-2 and TRBJ2-3; 9 positions agree with TRBD1. Germline loops: CDR1 SGHTA, CDR2 FQGNSA. V gave up 4 bases and J gave up 5 bases; unmatched junction bases: 13. This CDR3 is built from 17 residues. Written as DNA, the CDR3 is TGTGCCAGCAGCTCACACTCCGGGACAGGGACGGGAGATACGCAGTATTTT. This codes for CASSSHSGTGTGDTQYF.

The rearrangement links TRBV7-8 to TRBJ1-2; a weak D match, TRBD1 (5 bases). The CDR3 has 13 amino acids. Germline V gene data show CDR1 as SGHVS and CDR2 as FQNEAQ. Trimming cost V 8 bases and J 5 bases, with 15 bases left between them. As DNA, the CDR3 is TGTGCCAGCTCCATCGCGGCAGGGTATGGCTACACCTTC. It encodes CASSIAAGYGYTF.

The V gene is TRBV15, the J gene TRBJ1-4; TRBD1 matches at 8 bases. The trim removed 3 bases at V and 6 bases at J, leaving 6 bases unmatched. CDR3 length: 15 amino acids. Germline-derived CDR1 and CDR2 are LNHNV and YYDKDF (reference sequence). This chain's CDR3 is CATSSQGAWDEKLFF. The CDR3 region has the DNA TGTGCCACCAGCAGCCAGGGGGCCTGGGATGAAAAACTGTTTTTT.

This clone was detected once. The chain combines TRBV9 with TRBJ2-7; 8 bases fit TRBD1. V lost 4 bases to trimming and J lost 4 bases; unmatched junction nucleotides: 4. Germline V gene data show CDR1 as SGDLS and CDR2 as YYNGEE. The CDR3 spans 13 residues. For the CDR3, the DNA is TGTGCCAGCAGCACCGGGACAGGTTACGAGCAGTACTTC. Amino acid sequence: CASSTGTGYEQYF.

The V call is TRBV5-1, the J call TRBJ1-6, with unresolved D. The CDR3 has 14 amino acids. V gave up 1 base and J gave up 5 bases, with 7 bases separating them. The germline CDR1 and CDR2 sequences are SGHRS and YFSETQ. The CDR3 region is CASSLWQDNSPLHF. The CDR3 nucleotides are TGCGCCAGCAGCTTGTGGCAGGATAATTCACCCCTCCACTTT.

This sequence joins TRBV27 and TRBJ2-3; D is perhaps TRBD2 (5 bases). The CDR3 extends over 16 amino acids. Germline CDR1 MNHEY, CDR2 SMNVEV (reference sequence). V shed 4 bases and J shed 1 base, with 15 bases lying between them. CDR3: CASSSTNYYRTDTQYF. As DNA, the CDR3 is TGTGCCAGCAGTTCGACTAACTATTACCGCACAGATACGCAGTATTTT.

The chain employs TRBV4-1 and TRBJ2-3, with 7 bases that match TRBD2. The CDR3 covers 16 residues. Germline-derived CDR1 and CDR2 are MGHRA and YSYEKL. J gave up 0 bases and V 4 bases, and 7 bases lay outside the gene matches. The CDR3 nucleotides are TGCGCCAGCAGCCCTGGACTAGTTGGAAGCACAGATACGCAGTATTTT. Encoded protein: CASSPGLVGSTDTQYF.

This clone was picked up a small number of times. The chain employs TRBV29-1 and TRBJ1-2; 9 nucleotides align to TRBD1. Per the germline V gene, CDR1 is SQVTM and CDR2 is ANQGSEA. J gave up 3 bases and V 4 bases, and 0 bases lay outside the gene matches. The CDR3 spans 12 residues. The CDR3 here is CSVGQGDYGYTF. CDR3 DNA: TGCAGCGTTGGACAGGGGGACTATGGCTACACCTTC.

The CDR3 DNA sequence: TGTGCCAGCAGCTCAACAGGGGGCATCTACAATGAGCAGTTCTTC. This sequence encodes CASSSTGGIYNEQFF. The rearrangement links TRBV7-3 to TRBJ2-1; 9 bases match TRBD1. The CDR3 is made up of 15 amino acids. Germline V gene data show CDR1 as SGHTA and CDR2 as FQGTGA. Trimming took 4 bases from V and 3 from J; bases not matched to a gene: 4.

This clone came up once. V and J are TRBV4-1 and TRBJ2-5, with TRBD2 matching 12 bases. V was clipped by 1 base and J by 5 bases; unmatched bases: 11. Germline assignment: CDR1 MGHRA and CDR2 YSYEKL. The CDR3 loop spans 18 amino acids. The CDR3 here is CASSQATPLAGGPETQYF. The CDR3 DNA reads as TGCGCCAGCAGCCAAGCCACTCCGCTAGCGGGGGGGCCTGAGACCCAGTACTTC.

With respect to this clone: A junction boundary mismatches the germline segment, possibly from a read error. This sequence joins TRBV6-5 and TRBJ2-6; D is undetermined. There are 16 residues in the CDR3. Germline CDR1 MNHEY, CDR2 SVGAGI. The CDR3 sequence: CASSYGSESAANVLTF. The CDR3 nucleotides are TGTGCCAGCAGTTACGGGTCGGAGTCTGCGGCCAACGTCCTGACTTTC.

This clone was observed once. The genes are TRBV6-2 or TRBV6-3 and TRBJ2-1; D not certain. The CDR3 runs 13 residues. V lost 0 bases and J lost 5, with 5 bases in between. CDR1 is MNHEY and CDR2 is SVGEGT in the germline V gene. The CDR3 DNA reads as TGTGCCAGCAGTTACTCGATTGACAATGAGCAGTTCTTC. This translates into CASSYSIDNEQFF.

This clone was observed a single time. The chain is built from TRBV3-1 (or the pseudogene TRBV3-2) and TRBJ2-5; D is undetermined. The CDR3 contains 14 residues. V was shortened by 4 bases and J by 2 bases, with 11 bases between the two germline ends. Germline CDR1 is LGHDT and CDR2 is YNNKEL (reference sequence). The CDR3 DNA reads TGTGCCAGCAGCCGTTCGGTGGAGCAAGAGACCCAGTACTTC. Residues: CASSRSVEQETQYF.

The V call is TRBV7-4, the J call TRBJ2-7; D call uncertain. The CDR3 loop spans 8 amino acids. Germline CDR1 SGHVT, CDR2 SQSDAQ. The CDR3, as DNA: TGTGGGGGCTACGAGCAGTACTTC. It codes for CGGYEQYF.

This clone was counted once. The V and J genes are TRBV7-2 and TRBJ1-5, with 7 bases identical to TRBD1. CDR1 is SGHTA, CDR2 FQGNSA, per germline. The trim removed 3 bases at V and 6 bases at J, leaving 14 bases unmatched. CDR3 size: 17 residues. The CDR3 reads CASSFLLDREGGQPQHF. DNA for the CDR3: TGTGCCAGCAGCTTCCTCTTAGACAGGGAAGGTGGTCAGCCCCAGCATTTT. Variable domain in full (rest from reference TRBV7-2 and TRBJ1-5): GAGVSQSPSNKVTEKGKDVELRCDPISGHTALYWYRQSLGQGLEFLIYFQGNSAPDKSGLPSDRFSAERTGGSVSTLTIQRTQQEDSAVYLCASSFLLDREGGQPQHFGDGTRLSIL.

The chain is built from TRBV2 and TRBJ1-4; 9 nucleotides line up with TRBD1. V lost 7 bases, J lost 8 bases, and 8 bases stayed unmatched. There are 14 residues in the CDR3. Germline values: CDR1 SNHLY, CDR2 FYNNEI. The chain's CDR3 is CASTQQGAWEKLFF. The CDR3 nucleotides are TGTGCCAGCACGCAACAGGGGGCTTGGGAAAAACTGTTTTTT. The full variable domain, with the rest looked up from reference TRBV2 and TRBJ1-4, is EPEVTQTPSHQVTQMGQEVILRCVPISNHLYFYWYRQILGQKVEFLVSFYNNEISEKSEIFDDQFSVERPDGSNFTLKIRSTKLEDSAMYFCASTQQGAWEKLFFGSGTQLSVL.

This clone has just a few counts. This chain uses TRBV19 with TRBJ1-1; no firm D call. The CDR3 sequence is 14 residues long. Germline CDR1 reads LNHDA; CDR2 reads SQIVND (reference sequence). Trimming stripped 3 bases from V and 3 bases from J, with 11 bases between. The CDR3 sequence: CASSMAQRYTEAFF. DNA for the CDR3: TGTGCCAGTAGTATGGCTCAACGATACACTGAAGCTTTCTTT.

This clone was picked up a small number of times. The genes are TRBV4-1 and TRBJ2-7, with 10 bases that match TRBD2. CDR1 and CDR2 (germline): MGHRA, YSYEKL. This CDR3 is 18 amino acids long. V was pared by 4 bases and J by 3 bases, with 15 bases of the junction left unmatched. This CDR3 reads CASSLRGDPLAGDYEQYF. The CDR3 DNA sequence: TGCGCCAGCAGCCTGAGGGGTGATCCTCTAGCGGGGGACTACGAGCAGTACTTC.

The chain links TRBV23-1 to TRBJ1-5, with 7 bases fitting TRBD1. TRBV23-1 is an ORF, and what it does is uncertain. The V gene end was trimmed by 0 bases and the J gene end by 0 bases; junction bases not matched to a gene: 5. This CDR3 spans 17 amino acids. The CDR3 region has the DNA TGCGCCAGCAGTCAATCACAGGGGAGTTATAGCAATCAGCCCCAGCATTTT. Protein sequence: CASSQSQGSYSNQPQHF.